The following is a T cell receptor (beta chain) sequence with its context. Between the trimmed V and J ends, which lost 1 base and 2 bases, there was a span of 8 bases. The CDR3 extends over 15 amino acids. Germline CDR1 MNHEY, CDR2 SMNVEV (reference sequence). Per the authors' pipeline: Amplification with reference gene primers provided the estimates of nucleated cell counts. The method was immunoSEQ multiplex PCR; TCRdb's version includes in-frame clones alone and lacks a portion of them. V, J and clone size derive from that table, while D and trimming were established from the DNA sequence. The data contain a few hundred thousand clones, roughly 86% of them singletons. The data derive from a study of blood T cell repertoires in COVID-19. Study information: Acute-phase and convalescent COVID-19 samples originated in the United States, Italy and Spain.

Sequencing used peripheral blood. The rearrangement links TRBV27 to TRBJ2-2; perhaps TRBD2 as D (6 bases). This TCR was recovered from a man aged 35 to 55 who had recovered from COVID-19. The CDR3 is CASSLLGGNTGELFF. Here the CDR3 DNA reads TGTGCCAGCAGTTTATTGGGGGGTAACACCGGGGAGCTGTTTTTT.